The entry below describes one TCR beta chain. What it binds is unknown. The CDR3 runs 15 residues. Germline V gene lookup returns CDR1 MNHNS and CDR2 SASEGT. The J segment lost 4 bases and the V segment lost 5 bases, leaving 6 bases of the junction unmatched. This entry is derived from a study of cytomegalovirus exposure and HLA in healthy donors. A multiplex PCR was run with 60 Vbeta primers and 13 Jbeta primers. The data were produced by immunoSEQ multiplex PCR, yet TCRdb's version contains in-frame clones alone and is incomplete. The sample includes approximately 110,000 clones, approximately 73% of them seen just once. Study-wide results and limits: In an earlier analysis, in approximately 570 donors, most V segments appeared productive either ~87% or ~30% of the time.

Likely unrecorded immune exposures existed in these nominally healthy donors. The clonotype comes from a man aged 55 to 70 in good health and CMV-seropositive. The sequencing input was PBMCs. The V and J genes are TRBV6-1 and TRBJ1-5, with 9 nucleotides matching TRBD1. The CDR3 reads CASSRTGVLNQPQHF. The CDR3 DNA sequence: TGTGCCAGCAGTCGGACAGGGGTGTTGAATCAGCCCCAGCATTTT.